These T cell receptor beta chains were read from a single sample in a study of metastatic and nonmetastatic thyroid tumors. MiXCR re-clonotyped the PCR reads for TCRdb. The repertoire consists of fewer than 45,000 clones, with approximately 13% occurring once and the leading ten covering 9.5%. Input material: blood. The receptor source for this set is a female donor with papillary thyroid cancer or a benign thyroid nodule (not recorded which). Some clones in this sample may be carry-over from other donors' samples. Both conserved end residues are part of each CDR3. D genes are given only for firm matches. Expanded clones are given a class, and other clones once, few, many or no size at all.

d_gene	v_gene	j_gene	abundance	CDR3nt	CDR3aa
TRBD2	TRBV29-1	TRBJ2-2	many	TGCAGCGTTAATTTAGCGGGAGAGACTACCGGGGAGCTGTTTTTT	CSVNLAGETTGELFF
-	TRBV5-1	TRBJ2-7	-	TGCGCCAGCATCTCGGGTGATTACGAGCAGTACTTC	CASISGDYEQYF
-	TRBV27	TRBJ1-6	many	TGTGCCAGCAGTCGAGAGAATTCACCCCTCCACTTT	CASSRENSPLHF
TRBD2	TRBV24-1	TRBJ2-1	many	TGTGCCACCAGTGATGGTAGCGGGAGGGTCTACAATGAGCAGTTCTTC	CATSDGSGRVYNEQFF
TRBD2	TRBV9	TRBJ2-3	many	TGTGCCAGCAGCGTTGAAGCGGGAGGGCGGTCCACGCAGTATTTT	CASSVEAGGRSTQYF
-	TRBV14	TRBJ2-5	many	TGTGCCAGCAGCCAATCAAGGACCCAGTACTTC	CASSQSRTQYF
-	TRBV6-6	TRBJ1-1	few	TGTGCCAGCAGTTACTCAAACGTGAGGAACACTGAAGCTTTCTTT	CASSYSNVRNTEAFF
-	TRBV28	TRBJ2-3	many	TGTGCCAGCAGACAGGGAGATACGCAGTATTTT	CASRQGDTQYF
TRBD2	TRBV15	TRBJ2-3	once	TGTGCCACCAGCAGAGATTTAACGGGAGGGTCAGATACGCAGTATTTT	CATSRDLTGGSDTQYF
-	TRBV28	TRBJ1-5	many	TGTGCCAGCAGTTTAGCCCAGGGTCTGGGGAATCAGCCCCAGCATTTT	CASSLAQGLGNQPQHF